This T cell receptor (beta chain) emerged from a study of cytotoxic CD8 clonotypes in ibrutinib-treated CLL (dated by TCRdb to the early 2020s). Concerning the study at large: In this cohort, around 15 patients were treatment-naive and under 13 were relapsed/refractory, while 17 to 18 had unmutated IGHV. Patients were still on ibrutinib when every remission and progressive disease sample was collected. Cryopreserved peripheral blood mononuclear cells were collected before treatment, at response, and at either disease progression or sustained remission. An average of around 250,000 productive templates and 94,082 productive rearrangements was obtained per sample. Of the 90 or so participants in the trial, 25 to 30 had longitudinal samples available. The response samples were drawn at a median of approximately 11 months into treatment, with a range of about 6 to 36 months. Partial responses were observed in approximately 24 patients and complete responses in 2; after a median follow-up of about 69 months, remission was maintained in approximately 14 patients and progression was observed in around twelve.

The sample's time point label, decoded: about eleven months on ibrutinib. For TCR beta library preparation, approximately 2.2 micrograms of genomic DNA were isolated from cryopreserved PBMCs. Longitudinal blood samples from CLL patients on ibrutinib monotherapy underwent high-throughput TCR beta sequencing. The patients took part in an open-label, single-center phase 2 trial of ibrutinib monotherapy. Beyond this particular receptor, the publication reports: Public clonotypes were rare and either shrank or stayed stable during treatment, and the rise in clonality at ibrutinib response reflected expansion of private clonotypes. Baseline clonality was found to be higher than that of age-matched healthy donors and was strongly correlated with circulating CD8+ T-cell counts. Sampling times were not matched between sustained-remission and progressing patients, and lymph node repertoires were not studied. Clonality rose at ibrutinib response, remained stable during sustained remission, and dropped back toward baseline at progression.

On a MiSeq, deep resolution sequencing aimed for a depth between 1 in 1 million and 1 in 200,000 T cells, with each clonotype covered approximately 10x on average. TCR beta libraries were generated with the immunoSEQ hsTCRB Kit. In the authors' own workflow: Data were analyzed with ImmunoSEQ Data Assistant and ImmunoSEQ Analyzer, with V, D and J genes assigned per IMGT definitions. Clonality, with values ranging from 0 to 1, was calculated as one minus the normalized Shannon entropy of productive rearrangement frequencies. Public clonotype analysis was restricted to overrepresented clonotypes comprising at least 0.05% of each patient's repertoire. About a dozen age-matched healthy donor repertoires from immuneACCESS were used as controls for clonality. In its TCRdb copy, this immuneACCESS table keeps in-frame sequences only and misses some clones. Where compared with another copy, unresolved V genes explain less than half of these, and the others have no known cause. V and J calls and clone size are those listed in that table; D and trimming were worked out from the DNA. In all, the sample holds over 200,000 clones, and 60% to 80% of those were seen once. The leading ten clones occupy approximately 6.3% of the sample.

V loses 4 bases of germline sequence and J loses 5 bases, and the interval between the two ends is 16 bases. The CDR3 holds 14 amino acids from the cysteine to the phenylalanine. Only CDR3 DNA is held: 42 bases, read in frame from base 1. Via the germline V gene, CDR1 is SQVTM and CDR2 ANQGSEA. As regards this clone: The antigen this receptor binds is unknown. There are no base qualities to consult, and no much larger clone falls within one base.

The sequenced sample was PBMCs, obtained after 12 months of ibrutinib treatment. Rearrangement joined TRBV29-1 to TRBJ2-3, with a weak D call of TRBD2 (6 bases match). This TCR came from a human donor with chronic lymphocytic leukemia. At the DNA level, the sequence is TGCAGCGTTGGAAGACCGGGGACTCGAGATACGCAGTATTTT. It codes for CSVGRPGTRDTQYF.